Listed below are T cell receptor beta chains from one sample, sequenced in a study of shared clonotypes between healthy human individuals. Profiled with immunoSEQ multiplex PCR; TCRdb holds only in-frame clones, not every one. The top ten clones hold over 1% of a sample with some 1.4 million clones, around 97% of them seen once. The sequenced sample was naive CD4+ T cells sorted from blood. Receptors were obtained from a young man in good health. CDR3s include the opening cysteine and the closing phenylalanine or tryptophan. A D gene is named only where the DNA matches it firmly. Size tells how often a clone was seen (once, few, many) or the class of an expanded clone, and some rows leave it out.

V	J	D	size	CDR3	DNA
TRBV9	TRBJ2-3	NA	NA	CASSVVPEGFGTDTQYF	TGTGCCAGCAGCGTAGTACCCGAGGGTTTTGGCACAGATACGCAGTATTTT
TRBV9	TRBJ1-3	NA	NA	CASSGTVSGNTIYF	TGTGCCAGCAGCGGGACAGTCTCTGGAAACACCATATATTTT
TRBV28	TRBJ2-7	NA	NA	CASSTWFYEQYF	TGTGCCAGCAGTACGTGGTTCTACGAGCAGTACTTC
TRBV30	TRBJ2-1	TRBD2	NA	CAWSVAGREQFF	TGTGCCTGGAGTGTAGCGGGAAGGGAGCAGTTCTTC
TRBV9	TRBJ2-7	NA	NA	CASSPREVFRGKQYF	TGTGCCAGCAGTCCCCGAGAGGTGTTCCGTGGGAAGCAGTACTTC
TRBV11-2	TRBJ2-4	NA	NA	CASSPGAAKNIQYF	TGCGCCAGCAGCCCGGGGGCAGCCAAAAACATTCAGTACTTC
TRBV11-1	TRBJ2-1	NA	NA	CASSPVWWEQFF	TGTGCCAGCAGCCCCGTTTGGTGGGAGCAGTTCTTC
TRBV14	TRBJ2-7	NA	few	CASSPLISYEQYF	TGTGCCAGCAGCCCACTCATCTCCTACGAGCAGTACTTC
TRBV9	TRBJ2-5	NA	NA	CASSVDTGFETQYF	TGTGCCAGCAGCGTAGACACAGGGTTTGAGACCCAGTACTTC
TRBV11-2	TRBJ2-3	TRBD1	NA	CASSITDRELADTQYF	TGTGCCAGCAGCATAACGGACAGGGAACTAGCAGATACGCAGTATTTT
TRBV19	TRBJ2-2	NA	NA	CASSMGPTRRGTGELFF	TGTGCCAGTAGTATGGGTCCCACTAGGAGGGGGACCGGGGAGCTGTTTTTT
TRBV18	TRBJ2-5	NA	NA	CASLDGQETQYF	TGTGCCAGCTTGGACGGACAAGAGACCCAGTACTTC
TRBV10-1	TRBJ2-7	NA	NA	CASSEGPGESSYEQYF	TGCGCCAGCAGTGAGGGACCAGGGGAGAGCTCCTACGAGCAGTACTTC
TRBV7-2	TRBJ1-4	NA	NA	CASSSDSGPGEKLFF	TGTGCCAGCAGCTCTGACTCAGGACCGGGCGAAAAACTGTTTTTT
TRBV7-2	TRBJ2-3	NA	NA	CASSSSSVAGTDTQYF	TGTGCCAGCAGCTCCTCTAGCGTGGCAGGCACAGATACGCAGTATTTT
TRBV7-2	TRBJ1-3	NA	NA	CASRYSSGNTIYF	TGTGCCAGCAGGTACTCCTCTGGAAACACCATATATTTT
TRBV6-5	TRBJ1-2	NA	NA	CASSYSRGGNYGYTF	TGTGCCAGCAGTTACTCGAGGGGAGGTAACTATGGCTACACCTTC
TRBV6-5	TRBJ2-5	NA	NA	CASSPGLAYKETQYF	TGTGCCAGCAGCCCCGGTCTAGCGTACAAAGAGACCCAGTACTTC
TRBV28	TRBJ2-3	NA	NA	CASSLPTAAPDTQYF	TGTGCCAGCAGTTTACCGACCGCGGCACCAGATACGCAGTATTTT
TRBV9	TRBJ1-4	NA	NA	CASALTADPWEKLFF	TGTGCCAGCGCCCTCACGGCGGACCCCTGGGAAAAACTGTTTTTT
TRBV28	TRBJ2-7	TRBD2	NA	CASTGGSAESSYEQYF	TGTGCCAGCACCGGGGGGTCGGCGGAGAGCTCCTACGAGCAGTACTTC
TRBV18	TRBJ2-7	NA	NA	CASSPLGAHEQYF	TGTGCCAGCTCACCCCTCGGGGCCCACGAGCAGTACTTC
TRBV7-9	TRBJ2-1	NA	NA	CASSFRASINEQFF	TGTGCCAGCAGCTTTCGGGCTAGCATAAATGAGCAGTTCTTC
TRBV11-2	TRBJ2-7	NA	NA	CASSSFSGSYEQYF	TGTGCCAGCAGCTCCTTTTCTGGGTCCTACGAGCAGTACTTC